This TCR beta chain was sequenced for a study of STAT3 mutations in large granular lymphocyte leukemia. With respect to this clone: Its specificity is unknown.

There are 16 residues in the CDR3. In germline, CDR1 is LGHNA, CDR2 YSLEER. V was clipped by 3 bases and J by 0 bases, with 14 bases between them. Study-wide results and limits: After therapy, about 35% of the 18 patients switched clonotypes, all new clones STAT3 wild type. In T-cell large granular lymphocyte leukemia, about half of patients showed multiple immunodominant subclonotypes. Sampling intervals varied between patients and samples. Some patients had persisting codominant clonotypes that could mask small clones.

Each sample's TCRbeta library yielded on average around 41,000 productive templates. Sequencing was performed with immunoSEQ multiplex PCR; in TCRdb, only in-frame clones are kept and a portion is missing. The sample lists approximately 13,000 clones, approximately 81% seen once, with about half in the top ten. The TCR comes from a man in his sixties with T-cell large granular lymphocyte leukemia. Some clones in this sample may be carry-over from other donors' samples. Sequenced: peripheral blood mononuclear cells. This sequence joins TRBV4-3 and TRBJ1-2; D is perhaps TRBD1 (5 bases). The CDR3 reads CASSQRTTGPNYGYTF. For the CDR3, the DNA is TGCGCCAGCAGCCAGAGGACCACAGGCCCTAACTATGGCTACACCTTC.